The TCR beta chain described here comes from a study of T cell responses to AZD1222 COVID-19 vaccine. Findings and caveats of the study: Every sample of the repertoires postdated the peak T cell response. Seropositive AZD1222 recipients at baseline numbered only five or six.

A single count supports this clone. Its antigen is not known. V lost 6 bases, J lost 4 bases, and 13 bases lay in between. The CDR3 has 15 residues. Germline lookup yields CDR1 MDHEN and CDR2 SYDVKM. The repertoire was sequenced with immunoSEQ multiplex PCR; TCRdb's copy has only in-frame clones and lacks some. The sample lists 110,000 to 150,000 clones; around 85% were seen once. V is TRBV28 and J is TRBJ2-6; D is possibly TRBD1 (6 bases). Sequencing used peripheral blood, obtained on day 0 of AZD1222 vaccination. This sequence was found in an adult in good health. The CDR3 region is CASRVQGAGANVLTF. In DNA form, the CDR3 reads TGTGCCAGCAGAGTACAGGGTGCAGGGGCCAACGTCCTGACTTTC.